This entry is about one T cell receptor (beta chain). The CDR3 loop spans 15 amino acids. V gave up 4 bases and J gave up 0 bases, with 10 bases separating them. CDR1 is ENHRY, CDR2 SYGVKD, per germline. These data belong to a study of control samples from healthy donors and cancer patients. The data were produced by immunoSEQ multiplex PCR, yet TCRdb's version contains in-frame clones alone and is incomplete. The table has over 150,000 clones, 90% to 95% seen once. The TCR comes from a man aged 55 to 70 with colorectal cancer. This chain uses TRBV10-3 with TRBJ1-3, with D possibly TRBD1 on 5 matching bases. Sequenced sample: PBMCs. CDR3 sequence: CAISATATSGNTIYF. The CDR3 DNA reads as TGTGCCATCAGTGCGACAGCTACCTCTGGAAACACCATATATTTT.